The T cell receptor (beta chain) under discussion was sequenced for a study of blood T cell repertoires in COVID-19. The method was immunoSEQ multiplex PCR; TCRdb's version includes in-frame clones alone and lacks a portion of them. The data hold approximately 280,000 clones, with about 89% observed a single time. V shed 3 bases and J shed 8 bases, with 12 bases lying between them. CDR1 SGHRS and CDR2 YFSETQ come from the germline V gene. The CDR3 length is 14 residues. Sequenced sample: peripheral blood. This receptor was identified in a man aged 40-55 years with acute or convalescent COVID-19. This chain links TRBV5-1 with TRBJ1-6, with a possible D match to TRBD1 (6 bases). CDR3 sequence (DNA): TGCGCCAGCAGCTACCAGGGGTTAGATTCACCCCTCCACTTT. It encodes CASSYQGLDSPLHF.